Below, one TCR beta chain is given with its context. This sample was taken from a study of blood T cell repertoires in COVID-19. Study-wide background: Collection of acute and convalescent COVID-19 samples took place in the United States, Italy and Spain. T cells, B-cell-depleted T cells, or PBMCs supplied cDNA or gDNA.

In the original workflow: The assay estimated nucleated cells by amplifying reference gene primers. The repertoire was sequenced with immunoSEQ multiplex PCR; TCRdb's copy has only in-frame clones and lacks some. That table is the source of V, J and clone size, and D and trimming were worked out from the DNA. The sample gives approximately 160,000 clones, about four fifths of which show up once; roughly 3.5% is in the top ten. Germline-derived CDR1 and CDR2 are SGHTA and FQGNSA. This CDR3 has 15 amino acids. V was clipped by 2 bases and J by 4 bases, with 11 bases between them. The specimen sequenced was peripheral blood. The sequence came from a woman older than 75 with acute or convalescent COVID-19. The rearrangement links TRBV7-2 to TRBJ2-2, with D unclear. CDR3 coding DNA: TGTGCCAGCAGCTTACTTCTAGGTACCACCGGGGAGCTGTTTTTT. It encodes CASSLLLGTTGELFF.